The 16 T cell receptor beta chains listed next were all sequenced from one sample in a study of OX40 agonist ivuxolimab in advanced cancers. TCRdb keeps only in-frame clones here, not all; method: immunoSEQ multiplex PCR. This sample has 74,000 or so clones, with 86% found just once. The source was CD4+ or CD8+ T cells sorted from blood, collected in a trial of the OX40 agonist ivuxolimab. The receptors were gathered from an adult with an advanced solid tumor such as melanoma, head and neck, liver or kidney cancer.

V usage is TRBV5-1 and J usage is TRBJ1-5; 8 bases fit TRBD1. The CDR3 runs to 17 residues. Germline loops: CDR1 SGHRS, CDR2 YFSETQ. The V gene end was trimmed by 0 bases and the J gene end by 4 bases; junction bases not matched to a gene: 9. The CDR3 is CASSLEAGGSKNQPQHF. As DNA, the CDR3 is TGCGCCAGCAGCTTGGAGGCAGGGGGCTCGAAAAATCAGCCCCAGCATTTT.

This chain links TRBV7-8 with TRBJ2-7, with D perhaps being TRBD1 or TRBD2 (5 bases each). The ends were cut back, 5 bases at V and 0 bases at J, with 11 bases in the middle. Germline CDR1 reads SGHVS; CDR2 reads FQNEAQ. There are 14 residues in the CDR3. The CDR3 spells CASSPGRFSYEQYF. As DNA, the CDR3 is TGTGCCAGCAGCCCGGGACGGTTCTCCTACGAGCAGTACTTC.

The chain is built from TRBV9 and TRBJ1-3, with 7 positions matching TRBD1. CDR1 is SGDLS and CDR2 is YYNGEE in the germline V gene. After removal of 3 bases from V and 0 bases from J, the junction contained 3 bases not matched to a gene. The CDR3 loop spans 15 amino acids. CDR3 region: CASSGDSYSGNTIYF. The CDR3 DNA sequence: TGTGCCAGCAGCGGGGACAGCTACTCTGGAAACACCATATATTTT. The full variable domain, rest sourced from reference TRBV9 and TRBJ1-3, is DSGVTQTPKHLITATGQRVTLRCSPRSGDLSVYWYQQSLDQGLQFLIQYYNGEERAKGNILERFSAQQFPDLHSELNLSSLELGDSALYFCASSGDSYSGNTIYFGEGSWLTVV.

This chain joins TRBV5-5 and TRBJ2-2; D unclear. V lost 4 bases to trimming and J lost 0 bases, with 13 bases between them. The CDR3 is 16 residues long. CDR1 and CDR2 from the germline V gene are SGHKS and YYEKEE (reference sequence). Written as DNA, the CDR3 is TGTGCCAGCAGCGAGAGGCCGCGGACGAACACCGGGGAGCTGTTTTTT. Amino acids: CASSERPRTNTGELFF.

V is TRBV9 and J is TRBJ2-1; D gene uncertain. The V gene lost 5 bases and the J gene lost 0 bases, with 6 bases spanning the gap. The germline CDR1 and CDR2 sequences are SGDLS and YYNGEE. The CDR3 has 13 residues. This CDR3 is CASSQSSYNEQFF. The CDR3 DNA reads as TGTGCCAGCAGTCAAAGCTCCTACAATGAGCAGTTCTTC.

This clone was detected once. The CDR3 is CASKPFRGQDGELFF. The DNA of the CDR3 is TGTGCCAGCAAACCATTTAGGGGCCAGGACGGGGAGCTGTTTTTT. V usage is TRBV9 and J usage is TRBJ2-2; D is perhaps TRBD1 (5 bases). V shed 6 bases and J shed 7 bases, with 19 bases lying between them. This CDR3 contains 15 residues. The germline CDR1 and CDR2 sequences are SGDLS and YYNGEE. Full variable domain (remainder filled in from reference TRBV9 and TRBJ2-2): DSGVTQTPKHLITATGQRVTLRCSPRSGDLSVYWYQQSLDQGLQFLIQYYNGEERAKGNILERFSAQQFPDLHSELNLSSLELGDSALYFCASKPFRGQDGELFFGEGSRLTVL.

As to this clone: Compared with germline, one end of the junction differs, possibly owing to a read error. The chain employs TRBV7-7 and TRBJ2-5; TRBD1 agrees at 12 bases. The CDR3 sequence is 15 residues long. CDR1 and CDR2 from the germline V gene are SSHAT and FNYEAQ (reference sequence). This CDR3 reads CASSEGQGAFETQYF. The CDR3 coding sequence is TGTGCTAGCAGCGAGGGACAGGGGGCTTTTGAGACCCAGTACTTC.

This clone has just one count. DNA for the CDR3: TGTGCCAGCAGCCCGGACAGGGGGCTGAATTCACCCCTCCACTTT. Protein sequence: CASSPDRGLNSPLHF. The chain recombines TRBV7-9 with TRBJ1-6, with 11 bases aligning to TRBD1. This CDR3 has 15 amino acids. CDR1 SEHNR and CDR2 FQNEAQ come from the germline V gene (reference sequence). J was trimmed by 7 bases and V by 5 bases; bases with no gene match: 4. The full variable domain, in which reference TRBV7-9 and TRBJ1-6 provide the parts outside the CDR3, is DTGVSQNPRHKITKRGQNVTFRCDPISEHNRLYWYRQTLGQGPEFLTYFQNEAQLEKSRLLSDRFSAERPKGSFSTLEIQRTEQGDSAMYLCASSPDRGLNSPLHFGNGTRLTVT.

The gene calls are TRBV5-1 and TRBJ2-3; either TRBD1 or TRBD2 may supply D (5 bases each). This CDR3 comprises 15 residues. Deletions cut 4 bases from V and 4 bases from J, with 16 bases between. From germline, CDR1 is SGHRS and CDR2 YFSETQ. This chain's CDR3 is CASSPGTYRSDTQYF. The CDR3 DNA reads TGCGCCAGCAGCCCCGGGACCTACCGGTCAGATACGCAGTATTTT.

The V and J genes are TRBV27 and TRBJ2-7; TRBD2 aligns across 8 bases. J gave up 4 bases and V 6 bases, and 14 bases lay outside the gene matches. Germline V CDR1 and CDR2: MNHEY, SMNVEV (reference sequence). The CDR3 covers 16 residues. CDR3 nucleotide sequence: TGTGCCAGCAGCCCCCTGGGAGCGGGGGTACAATACGAGCAGTACTTC. Its protein is CASSPLGAGVQYEQYF.

This sequence joins TRBV5-1 and TRBJ2-7, with D hard to call. The CDR3 sequence is 12 residues long. Trimming removed 4 bases at V and 6 bases at J, with 11 bases between. In germline, CDR1 is SGHRS, CDR2 YFSETQ. CDR3 coding DNA: TGCGCCAGCAGCCCGGATACGGGCGAGCAGTACTTC. This gives the protein CASSPDTGEQYF.

This clone showed up just once. This rearrangement joins TRBV4-1 to TRBJ1-5; 7 bases align to TRBD1. This CDR3 is built from 15 residues. Germline V CDR1 and CDR2: MGHRA, YSYEKL. With V trimmed by 2 bases and J by 4 bases, 5 bases remained unmatched. CDR3 coding DNA: TGCGCCAGCAGCCAACTGCTGGACAGGAATCAGCCCCAGCATTTT. Translation gives CASSQLLDRNQPQHF.

This clone was counted between two and nine times. This sequence joins TRBV4-2 and TRBJ1-5; perhaps TRBD1 as D (5 bases). CDR1 is LGHNA and CDR2 is YNFKEQ in the germline V gene. Trimming stripped 3 bases from V and 0 bases from J, with 6 bases between. CDR3 size: 14 residues. CDR3 DNA sequence: TGTGCCAGCAGCCAGACAGTTAGCAATCAGCCCCAGCATTTT. Protein: CASSQTVSNQPQHF.

The chain joins TRBV15 to TRBJ2-4, with D tentatively TRBD1 (5 bases). From germline, CDR1 is LNHNV and CDR2 YYDKDF (reference sequence). The CDR3 has 17 residues. The V gene lost 3 bases and the J gene lost 1 base, with 16 bases spanning the gap. CDR3 nucleotides: TGTGCCACCAGCAGGTATAAAGCAGGGCTGGCCAAAAACATTCAGTACTTC. Translated, it gives CATSRYKAGLAKNIQYF.

As to this clone: This CDR3 is also generated by other DNA sequences in the sample. The chain carries TRBV7-2 and TRBJ1-4, with D unresolved. The CDR3 contains 13 residues. Trimming pared 5 bases from V and 3 bases from J, leaving 7 bases between. Germline CDR1 SGHTA, CDR2 FQGNSA. The CDR3, as DNA: TGTGCCAGCAGCCTCGAGGCTAATGAAAAACTGTTTTTT. Translated, it gives CASSLEANEKLFF.

This clone has a single count. The gene calls are TRBV5-4 and TRBJ1-4; D unclear. From germline, CDR1 is SGHNT and CDR2 YYREEE (reference sequence). The CDR3 has 14 residues. V was pared by 4 bases and J by 0 bases, with 7 bases between. CDR3 loop: CASSKTATNEKLFF. CDR3 nucleotide sequence: TGTGCCAGCAGCAAGACGGCAACTAATGAAAAACTGTTTTTT.